The 31 T cell receptor beta chains given below trace back to one sample, sequenced in a study of blood T cells in healthy people across ages. For the second PCR, which ran for roughly 7 to 11 cycles, a sample-barcoded 5' primer and a J-beta primer mix were used. TCRdb independently ran MiXCR on the 5' RACE reads; one entry per CDR3 protein. The sample shows approximately 1.5 million distinct CDR3 sequences, about 42% of them seen only once. The sample comprised blood. These receptors were collected from a young woman in good health.

This clonotype was picked up a small number of times. CDR3 region: CATSDLHRDIAGGADTQYF. DNA for the CDR3: TGTGCCACCAGTGATTTGCATAGGGATATAGCGGGTGGTGCAGATACGCAGTATTTT. The chain has TRBV24-1 and TRBJ2-3; 7 nucleotides match TRBD2. CDR1 is KGHDR, CDR2 SFDVKD, per germline. Germline trimming cut 0 bases from V and 4 bases from J; bases unmatched to any gene: 15. CDR3 length equals 19 residues.

In its sample, this clonotype was seen a few times. The chain has TRBV7-2 and TRBJ2-4, with 9 nucleotides matching TRBD2. The germline gives CDR1 SGHTA, CDR2 FQGNSA. The trim removed 6 bases at V and 15 bases at J, leaving 9 bases unmatched. The CDR3 covers 12 residues. The CDR3 spells CASSRLAGPLYF. The CDR3 DNA reads as TGTGCCAGCAGTAGGCTAGCGGGGCCTCTGTACTTC.

V usage is TRBV29-1 and J usage is TRBJ2-4; no clear D gene. The J call is doubtful: the DNA matches TRBJ2-7 better. Germline V gives CDR1 SQVTM, CDR2 ANQGSEA. CDR3 size: 13 residues. The CDR3 DNA is TGCAGCGCCACCACGGCGGCACTGTACGAGCAGTACTTC. It is translated as CSATTAALYEQYF.

Only a few counts were recorded for this clonotype. The chain combines TRBV6-2 or TRBV6-3 with TRBJ1-5, with D perhaps TRBD1 (6 bases). Trimming left V 6 bases short and J 2 bases short, with 17 bases between. This CDR3 is 16 amino acids long. Germline V CDR1 and CDR2: MNHEY, SVGEGT. In DNA, the CDR3 is TGTGCCAGCAGATCTTTTGCGGGGGCCGGCAATCAGCCCCAGCATTTT. Its translation: CASRSFAGAGNQPQHF.

This sequence joins TRBV20-1 and TRBJ2-1; 10 nucleotides line up with TRBD2. V lost 5 bases, J lost 1 base, and 17 bases stayed unmatched. CDR1 and CDR2 from the germline V gene are DFQATT and SNEGSKA (reference sequence). CDR3 length equals 19 residues. The CDR3 is CSAHPQKGLAFSSYNEQFF. CDR3 nucleotides: TGCAGTGCTCACCCCCAGAAGGGACTAGCGTTTTCGTCCTACAATGAGCAGTTCTTC.

The rearrangement uses TRBV12-3 or TRBV12-4 and TRBJ2-1; TRBD2 matches at 14 bases. The CDR3 has 14 amino acids. The V and J ends lost 6 bases and 15 bases, in that order; junction bases with no gene match: 10. CDR3 coding DNA: TGTGCCAGCAGCATGGGACTAGCGGGAGAAGGGCCGTTCTTC. This sequence encodes CASSMGLAGEGPFF.

This chain links TRBV9 with TRBJ2-1; 12 bases agree with TRBD1. The CDR3 loop spans 14 amino acids. After removal of 5 bases from V and 9 bases from J, the junction contained 6 bases not matched to a gene. CDR1 is SGDLS, CDR2 YYNGEE, per germline. The CDR3 spells CASRKGQGAPEQFF. CDR3 DNA: TGTGCCAGCAGGAAGGGACAGGGGGCGCCTGAGCAGTTCTTC.

The rearrangement joins TRBV20-1 to TRBJ2-7; TRBD2 is a possible D gene (6 bases). There are 11 residues in the CDR3. V was pared by 5 bases and J by 4 bases, with 9 bases between. Germline V gives CDR1 DFQATT, CDR2 SNEGSKA (reference sequence). The CDR3 DNA reads as TGCAGTGCTCATCGGGGGTACGAGCAGTACTTC. Translated: CSAHRGYEQYF.

The rearrangement uses TRBV12-3 or TRBV12-4 and TRBJ1-1, with 9 bases lining up with TRBD1. This CDR3 region has 16 residues. Germline trimming cut 5 bases from V and 10 bases from J; bases unmatched to any gene: 17. CDR3 sequence reads: CASSPGQGTGYSSAFF. The CDR3 DNA follows: TGTGCCAGCAGTCCCGGACAGGGGACGGGTTACTCATCAGCTTTCTTT.

V usage is TRBV10-3 and J usage is TRBJ2-2, with TRBD2 identical over 10 bases. Germline V gene data show CDR1 as ENHRY and CDR2 as SYGVKD. V shed 0 bases, J shed 8 bases, and the junction held 6 bases outside the gene matches. The CDR3 extends over 16 amino acids. In nucleotides, the CDR3 is TGTGCCATCAGTGAGTCTTCTAGCGGGAGTACTGGGGAGCTGTTTTTT. Encoded protein: CAISESSSGSTGELFF.

The rearrangement joins TRBV3-1 to TRBJ2-4; D gene unclear. The J call is in doubt because the DNA end fits TRBJ2-7 better. The germline gives CDR1 LGHDT, CDR2 YNNKEL (reference sequence). This CDR3 contains 17 residues. DNA of the CDR3: TGTGCCAGCAGCCAAGTTCCAGGCGCTTTGTCGGGCTACGAGCAGTACTTC. This codes for CASSQVPGALSGYEQYF.

The J gene is TRBJ2-3, the V gene TRBV12-3 or TRBV12-4; TRBD2 matches 7 bases. The V segment lost 3 bases and the J segment 2 bases; nucleotides outside the gene matches: 5. The CDR3 covers 15 residues. Here the CDR3 DNA reads TGTGCCAGCAGTTTTGGGGGGGGAACCACAGATACGCAGTATTTT. Protein product: CASSFGGGTTDTQYF.

The chain uses TRBV6-2 or TRBV6-3 and TRBJ1-1; D call uncertain. Deletions cut 6 bases from V and 1 base from J, with 9 bases between. Germline values: CDR1 MNHEY, CDR2 SVGEGT. The CDR3 is 13 residues long. The CDR3 DNA is TGTGCCAGCAGACACCCTGGGAACACTGAAGCTTTCTTT. Its translation: CASRHPGNTEAFF.

This clonotype was observed a few times. The chain links TRBV7-2 to TRBJ1-6, with 7 bases lining up with TRBD1. The CDR3 has 16 amino acids. V dropped 5 bases and J dropped 9; count of bases not matched to a gene: 13. Germline assignment: CDR1 SGHTA and CDR2 FQGNSA. CDR3 protein: CASSRTGPTLGSPLHF. CDR3 DNA: TGTGCCAGCAGCCGGACAGGCCCTACCCTGGGTTCACCCCTCCACTTT.

In this sample, this clonotype turned up once. The chain uses TRBV7-9 and TRBJ2-1, with D perhaps matching TRBD2 (6 bases). With 4 bases removed from V and 8 bases from J, the gap between germline ends came to 21 bases. The CDR3 has 16 amino acids. CDR1 is SEHNR and CDR2 is FQNEAQ in the germline V gene (reference sequence). CDR3 in DNA: TGTGCCAGCAGCTCGAACCAGGGACGGGACTGGGATGAGCAGTTCTTC. Translated: CASSSNQGRDWDEQFF. Supplemented by reference TRBV7-9 and TRBJ2-1, the full variable domain reads DTGVSQNPRHKITKRGQNVTFRCDPISEHNRLYWYRQTLGQGPEFLTYFQNEAQLEKSRLLSDRFSAERPKGSFSTLEIQRTEQGDSAMYLCASSSNQGRDWDEQFFGPGTRLTVL.

The chain uses TRBV20-1 and TRBJ2-1; TRBD2 might be the D (6 bases). This CDR3 contains 17 residues. V was shortened by 6 bases and J by 2 bases, with 23 bases between the two germline ends. Germline lookup yields CDR1 DFQATT and CDR2 SNEGSKA (reference sequence). The CDR3 region has the DNA TGCAGTGCACAAATTCGGGAGTCACGAGCCCCCTACAATGAGCAGTTCTTC. Protein: CSAQIRESRAPYNEQFF.

The chain joins TRBV7-8 to TRBJ2-4; D not resolved. The CDR3 has 18 residues. Trimming took 1 base from V and 0 from J, leaving 16 bases between them. The germline gives CDR1 SGHVS, CDR2 FQNEAQ. The CDR3 reads CASSLEGLPLSAKNIQYF. DNA for the CDR3: TGTGCCAGCAGCTTAGAGGGCCTCCCTTTGTCAGCCAAAAACATTCAGTACTTC.

A few counts support this clonotype. This chain connects TRBV29-1 to TRBJ2-1; D might be TRBD1 (5 bases). Germline CDR1 SQVTM, CDR2 ANQGSEA. The CDR3 runs to 13 residues. V was trimmed by 6 bases and J by 8 bases, leaving 17 bases between them. The chain's CDR3 is CSVRRGLGDEQFF. The CDR3 DNA follows: TGCAGCGTGCGAAGGGGCTTAGGCGATGAGCAGTTCTTC.

V is TRBV6-6 and J is TRBJ2-5, with unresolved D. The J call may be in error: the DNA end matches TRBJ2-7 better. This CDR3 has 15 residues. Germline V gives CDR1 MNHNY, CDR2 SVGAGI (reference sequence). The CDR3 here is CASRRFKQLTDEQYF. The CDR3 DNA is TGTGCCAGCAGGAGATTTAAACAGCTTACCGACGAGCAGTACTTC.

The rearrangement links TRBV10-3 to TRBJ1-2; 8 bases fit TRBD1. This CDR3 is built from 16 residues. Trimming removed 8 bases from V and 6 bases from J; junction bases left unmatched: 17. Per germline, CDR1 ENHRY and CDR2 SYGVKD. The DNA of the CDR3 is TGTGCCATCTCAGTGGGTCTACGACAGGGGCGGGATGGCTACACCTTC. This translates into CAISVGLRQGRDGYTF.

V is TRBV19 and J is TRBJ2-7; a weak D match, TRBD1 (5 bases). There are 16 residues in the CDR3. V shed 5 bases and J shed 3 bases, with 20 bases lying between them. CDR1 is LNHDA and CDR2 is SQIVND in the germline V gene (reference sequence). This CDR3 reads CASSRPQGPTGYEQYF. As DNA, the CDR3 is TGTGCCAGTAGTCGACCCCAGGGCCCGACGGGCTACGAGCAGTACTTC.

This clonotype was recorded a few times. The J gene is TRBJ2-1, the V gene TRBV2, with D unclear. The CDR3 sequence is 11 residues long. The V end lost 8 bases, the J end lost 4 bases, and 6 bases lay between the germline ends. Germline CDR1 reads SNHLY; CDR2 reads FYNNEI. The CDR3 sequence: CASVQYNEQFF. CDR3 nucleotides: TGTGCCAGCGTCCAATACAATGAGCAGTTCTTC. The full variable domain, rest sourced from reference TRBV2 and TRBJ2-1, is EPEVTQTPSHQVTQMGQEVILRCVPISNHLYFYWYRQILGQKVEFLVSFYNNEISEKSEIFDDQFSVERPDGSNFTLKIRSTKLEDSAMYFCASVQYNEQFFGPGTRLTVL.

This clonotype has only a few counts. The J gene is TRBJ2-5, the V gene TRBV5-1, with D possibly TRBD2 on 6 matching bases. CDR1 and CDR2 (germline): SGHRS, YFSETQ. The CDR3 runs to 16 residues. Trimming took off 1 base at V and 1 base at J, with 14 bases between the two ends. The CDR3 sequence is CASSLRSSASQETQYF. CDR3 nucleotides: TGCGCCAGCAGCTTGCGCTCTAGCGCGTCCCAAGAGACCCAGTACTTC.

This chain joins TRBV12-3 or TRBV12-4 and TRBJ2-4; D unresolved. This CDR3 region has 11 residues. Trimming left V 3 bases short and J 7 bases short, with 4 bases between. DNA for the CDR3: TGTGCCAGCAGTTTCGGGAACATTCAGTACTTC. This translates into CASSFGNIQYF.

This clonotype was detected only a few times. J is TRBJ2-7 and V is TRBV20-1, with a possible D match to TRBD1 (5 bases). The J call could be wrong; TRBJ2-5 is a better fit for the DNA end. Germline assignment: CDR1 DFQATT and CDR2 SNEGSKA (reference sequence). The CDR3 covers 12 residues. In nucleotides, the CDR3 is TGCAGTGCTAGACAGGGTTTGGAGACCCAGTACTTC. This encodes CSARQGLETQYF.

The chain couples TRBV7-2 to TRBJ2-7, with 8 bases matching TRBD2. The CDR3 totals 15 residues. With V trimmed by 3 bases and J by 0 bases, 4 bases remained unmatched. Germline V CDR1 and CDR2: SGHTA, FQGNSA. The CDR3 region is CASSFRTSTSYEQYF. The DNA of the CDR3 is TGTGCCAGCAGCTTCCGGACTAGCACCTCCTACGAGCAGTACTTC.

Notes on this clonotype: At one boundary the junction diverges from the germline segment, which might be a read error. The genes are TRBV7-6 and TRBJ2-3; no firm D call. Per the germline V gene, CDR1 is SGHVS and CDR2 is FNYEAQ. The length of the CDR3 is 13 residues. The CDR3 sequence: CASNLDSTDTQYF. The CDR3 coding sequence is TGTGCCAGCAACTTAGACTCGACAGATACGCAGTATTTT.

This clonotype was counted only a few times. The chain joins TRBV6-1 to TRBJ1-1, with 7 bases aligning to TRBD1. V gave up 4 bases and J gave up 4 bases; unmatched junction bases: 3. The CDR3 length is 13 residues. The germline V gene has CDR1 MNHNS and CDR2 SASEGT. CDR3 protein: CASSASGGTEAFF. The DNA of the CDR3 is TGTGCCAGCAGTGCATCAGGGGGCACTGAAGCTTTCTTT.

The chain uses TRBV6-2 or TRBV6-3 and TRBJ1-1, with TRBD1 as a possible D gene (6 bases). V dropped 2 bases and J dropped 8 bases, with 21 bases sitting between them. Per germline, CDR1 MNHEY and CDR2 SVGEGT. The CDR3 contains 16 residues. The CDR3 loop reads CASSYPSPGGAGEAFF. CDR3 nucleotide sequence: TGTGCCAGCAGTTACCCATCACCGGGGGGCGCAGGGGAAGCTTTCTTT.

As concerns this clonotype: At one boundary the junction diverges from the germline segment, which might be a read error. The chain has TRBV28 and TRBJ2-1; a possible D gene is TRBD2 (5 bases). The J call may be mistaken, given a closer DNA end match to TRBJ2-7. CDR3 length equals 16 residues. Germline CDR1 reads MDHEN; CDR2 reads SYDVKM. CDR3 DNA: TGTGCCAGCACTTTAGGCCTAGCAGTGTCCTACAATGAGCAGTACTTC. Its protein is CASTLGLAVSYNEQYF.

The J gene is TRBJ2-5, the V gene TRBV28, with D perhaps matching TRBD1 (6 bases). Germline CDR1 and CDR2: MDHEN and SYDVKM. Trimming pared 8 bases from V and 4 bases from J, leaving 32 bases between. This CDR3 contains 19 residues. CDR3 in DNA: TGTGCCAGCCCCCCTTCCACGGGACACCAACCCAGGGCCCGAGAGACCCAGTACTTC. As protein: CASPPSTGHQPRARETQYF.